These 20 T cell receptor beta chains were sequenced from one sample in a study of post-analysis software for immune sequencing data. Study-level results: Five or six TRBV segments appeared more often in patients than in controls, and TRBV5-6, TRBV5-1 and TRBV20-1 were among these.

These receptors' targets are unknown. Unique molecular identifiers were carried by the TCR beta cDNA libraries. In TCRdb, the PCR reads were re-called with MiXCR into one record per CDR3 protein. The data show roughly 600,000 distinct CDR3 sequences, roughly 46% seen once. Sequenced sample: blood. The receptors here all came from a girl under 18 with multiple sclerosis.

This clonotype was recorded a few times. The V gene is TRBV12-3 or TRBV12-4, the J gene TRBJ2-7; D remains ambiguous. The CDR3 contains 12 residues. V gave up 3 bases and J gave up 7 bases, with 10 bases separating them. The CDR3 spells CASSLGDWEQYF. The CDR3 coding sequence is TGTGCCAGCAGTTTGGGTGACTGGGAGCAGTACTTC.

This clonotype turned up a few times. The gene calls are TRBV4-1 and TRBJ2-5, with 8 nucleotides matching TRBD1. The CDR3 is 14 residues long. CDR1 is MGHRA and CDR2 is YSYEKL in the germline V gene. Trimming removed 4 bases from V and 3 bases from J; junction bases left unmatched: 4. The chain's CDR3 is CASSPATGEETQYF. The CDR3 DNA reads as TGCGCCAGCAGCCCAGCGACAGGGGAAGAGACCCAGTACTTC.

The rearrangement joins TRBV7-2 to TRBJ1-2, with a possible D match to TRBD1 (5 bases). The germline V gene has CDR1 SGHTA and CDR2 FQGNSA. This CDR3 has 15 amino acids. V dropped 1 base and J dropped 3 bases, with 12 bases sitting between them. Here the CDR3 reads CTSSLVAGDDYGYTF. As DNA, the CDR3 is TGTACCAGCAGCTTAGTGGCGGGGGACGACTATGGCTACACCTTC.

This chain connects TRBV6-4 to TRBJ2-7; D not resolved. V was clipped by 9 bases and J by 3 bases, with 6 bases between them. CDR1 is MRHNA and CDR2 is SNTAGT in the germline V gene. This CDR3 comprises 10 residues. The CDR3 nucleotides are TGTGCCAGGTACTACTACGAGCAGTACTTC. Its protein is CARYYYEQYF.

The chain links TRBV12-5 to TRBJ1-4; 8 nucleotides line up with TRBD1. Germline V gene lookup returns CDR1 LGHNT and CDR2 FRNRAP. This CDR3 is built from 19 residues. Trimming at V came to 0 bases and at J to 3 bases, leaving 12 bases not matched to a gene. The CDR3 DNA sequence: TGTGCTAGTGGTTTGGTACTGACAGGGGAGAAATGGGCTAATGAAAAACTGTTTTTT. Its translation: CASGLVLTGEKWANEKLFF.

The chain couples TRBV20-1 to TRBJ1-1; D is unresolved. V was cut by 6 bases and J by 0 bases, with 11 bases left in between. Germline assignment: CDR1 DFQATT and CDR2 SNEGSKA (reference sequence). The CDR3 totals 13 residues. The CDR3 is CSAPAPLNTEAFF. The CDR3, as DNA: TGCAGTGCCCCTGCACCTCTGAACACTGAAGCTTTCTTT.

This rearrangement joins TRBV29-1 to TRBJ2-5; the D gene is possibly TRBD1 (6 bases). The CDR3 sequence is 13 residues long. CDR1 SQVTM and CDR2 ANQGSEA come from the germline V gene. V lost 3 bases and J 2 bases, leaving 10 bases between the germline ends. The CDR3 DNA is TGCAGCGTTGATGACAGGATTCAAGAGACCCAGTACTTC. Its protein is CSVDDRIQETQYF. Looking up the rest from reference TRBV29-1 and TRBJ2-5 gives the full variable domain: SAVISQKPSRDICQRGTSLTIQCQVDSQVTMMFWYRQQPGQSLTLIATANQGSEATYESGFVIDKFPISRPNLTFSTLTVSNMSPEDSSIYLCSVDDRIQETQYFGPGTRLLVL.

This clonotype was counted at least ten times. This chain connects TRBV11-2 to TRBJ1-1, with D perhaps TRBD1 (6 bases). From germline, CDR1 is SGHAT and CDR2 FQNNGV. Trimming took 4 bases from V and 1 from J, leaving 7 bases between them. This CDR3 is built from 13 residues. CDR3 DNA: TGTGCCAGCAGCTCGGACAGGAACACTGAAGCTTTCTTT. Its translation is CASSSDRNTEAFF.

The genes are TRBV29-1 and TRBJ1-2; D uncertain. This CDR3 region has 13 residues. Germline-derived CDR1 and CDR2 are SQVTM and ANQGSEA. The V gene lost 0 bases and the J gene lost 8 bases, with 13 bases spanning the gap. The CDR3 sequence: CSVEDSGLRGYTF. Written as DNA, the CDR3 is TGCAGCGTTGAAGATAGTGGGCTTCGGGGCTACACCTTC.

This chain links TRBV5-1 with TRBJ2-1; the D gene is possibly TRBD1 (5 bases). The V end lost 0 bases, the J end lost 10 bases, and 11 bases lay between the germline ends. There are 13 residues in the CDR3. Germline V gives CDR1 SGHRS, CDR2 YFSETQ. The CDR3 reads CASSLDWGREQFF. CDR3 bases: TGCGCCAGCAGCTTGGACTGGGGCCGGGAGCAGTTCTTC.

The genes are TRBV12-3 or TRBV12-4 and TRBJ1-2; D perhaps matches TRBD1 (6 bases). The CDR3 runs 14 residues. V lost 4 bases, J lost 3 bases, and 12 bases lay in between. CDR3 region: CASSYRVSDYGYTF. The CDR3 region has the DNA TGTGCCAGCAGTTACAGGGTTTCCGACTATGGCTACACCTTC.

This rearrangement joins TRBV28 to TRBJ2-1; no clear D gene. This CDR3 region has 14 residues. The V gene lost 2 bases and the J gene lost 4 bases, with 9 bases spanning the gap. The germline CDR1 and CDR2 sequences are MDHEN and SYDVKM. The DNA of the CDR3 is TGTGCCAGCAGTTTACGGTCCCTTTACAATGAGCAGTTCTTC. Translating it yields CASSLRSLYNEQFF. Full variable domain (rest looked up from reference TRBV28 and TRBJ2-1): DVKVTQSSRYLVKRTGEKVFLECVQDMDHENMFWYRQDPGLGLRLIYFSYDVKMKEKGDIPEGYSVSREKKERFSLILESASTNQTSMYLCASSLRSLYNEQFFGPGTRLTVL.

A word on this clonotype: This clone may be a read error of a much larger clone one base away. The CDR3: CASSHVGYEQYF. The CDR3, as DNA: TGCGCCAGCAGCCATGTCGGCTACGAGCAGTACTTC. The genes are TRBV4-1 and TRBJ2-7, with unresolved D. Germline CDR1 and CDR2: MGHRA and YSYEKL. This CDR3 comprises 12 residues. Trimming pared 3 bases from V and 3 bases from J, leaving 6 bases between.

There are a few counts of this clonotype. This sequence joins TRBV10-3 and TRBJ2-5, with TRBD2 identical over 10 bases. CDR3 length: 14 residues. Germline loops: CDR1 ENHRY, CDR2 SYGVKD. J gave up 3 bases and V 3 bases, and 1 base lay outside the gene matches. This chain's CDR3 is CAISDLAGEETQYF. The CDR3 region has the DNA TGTGCCATCAGTGACCTAGCGGGAGAAGAGACCCAGTACTTC.

This rearrangement joins TRBV20-1 to TRBJ2-7; 10 positions agree with TRBD2. V shed 0 bases and J 7 bases; nucleotides not matched to a gene: 6. This CDR3 has 14 amino acids. The germline CDR1 and CDR2 sequences are DFQATT and SNEGSKA (reference sequence). CDR3 region: CSARDGLAGAEQYF. In nucleotides, the CDR3 is TGCAGTGCTAGAGATGGGCTAGCGGGAGCGGAGCAGTACTTC.

The rearrangement links TRBV25-1 to TRBJ1-1, with a weak D call TRBD1 (5 bases). V shed 0 bases and J shed 0 bases, with 8 bases lying between them. CDR1 and CDR2 (germline): MGHDK, SYGVNS. The CDR3 spans 15 residues. CDR3 in amino acids: CASSEYPGMNTEAFF. The CDR3 DNA reads as TGTGCCAGCAGTGAATATCCAGGGATGAACACTGAAGCTTTCTTT.

The genes are TRBV7-6 and TRBJ2-7, with 8 positions matching TRBD1. Unmatched junction bases numbered 7, after V lost 3 bases and J lost 0 bases. Germline values: CDR1 SGHVS, CDR2 FNYEAQ. The CDR3 is 16 residues long. CDR3 DNA: TGTGCCAGCAGCTTGCACCGGGACAGGAGCTCCTACGAGCAGTACTTC. Its translation: CASSLHRDRSSYEQYF.

The chain carries TRBV6-4 and TRBJ2-3; perhaps TRBD2 as D (5 bases). Germline V CDR1 and CDR2: MRHNA, SNTAGT. Trimming cost V 6 bases and J 3 bases, with 13 bases left between them. This CDR3 is 14 amino acids long. CDR3 sequence (DNA): TGTGCCAGCAGCCCCGAGGGATTTACAGATACGCAGTATTTT. Amino acid sequence: CASSPEGFTDTQYF.

Concerning this clonotype: One end of the junction fails to match germline, which may point to a read error. CDR3 sequence reads: CACSRTGDSLYGYTF. CDR3 nucleotides: TGTGCCTGCAGTCGTACAGGGGACAGCTTATATGGCTACACCTTC. The chain uses TRBV6-5 and TRBJ1-2; 7 nucleotides line up with TRBD1. The CDR3 loop spans 15 amino acids. Germline CDR1 and CDR2: MNHEY and SVGAGI.

CDR3 bases: TGTGCCAGCAGCTTTTGGGAGCTCTCCTACAATGAGCAGTTCTTC. This translates into CASSFWELSYNEQFF. The chain couples TRBV7-8 to TRBJ2-1; D is perhaps TRBD2 (5 bases). This CDR3 contains 15 residues. Germline CDR1 and CDR2: SGHVS and FQNEAQ. V was pared by 3 bases and J by 0 bases, with 9 bases between.